The sequence of this TCR beta chain was determined in a study of cytomegalovirus exposure and HLA in healthy donors. Study results and caveats: Analysis performed later showed TCR beta chains linked to HLA being more clonally expanded than equally common others. Sequencing depth roughly uniform across donors was assumed in presence/absence analyses.

The CDR3 sequence is 18 residues long. V was pared by 3 bases and J by 0 bases, with 5 bases of the junction left unmatched. Germline lookup yields CDR1 SNHLY and CDR2 FYNNEI. Though nominally healthy at sampling, donors likely had unrecorded immune exposures. For this clone: The antigen remains unidentified.

Amplification used 60 Vbeta primers and 13 Jbeta primers. Authors' methods: Later analysis identified roughly 82 million unique TCR beta chains, around 10 million shared. The repertoire was sequenced with immunoSEQ multiplex PCR; TCRdb's copy has only in-frame clones and lacks some. V and J calls and clone size are those listed in that table; D and trimming were worked out from the DNA. The sample lists over 150,000 clones, 75% to 85% seen once, with 6% to 7.5% in the top ten. The specimen was PBMCs. This TCR was sampled from a man younger than 45 in good health and CMV-seropositive. The J gene is TRBJ2-6, the V gene TRBV2; TRBD1 matches 10 bases. The CDR3 region is CASSDRTGGFSGANVLTF. The CDR3 nucleotides are TGTGCCAGCAGTGATAGGACAGGGGGTTTCTCTGGGGCCAACGTCCTGACTTTC.